This note documents a single T cell receptor beta chain sequence. The antigen is not known. These data come from a study of T cell responses to AZD1222 COVID-19 vaccine. Regarding the study as a whole: Most donors were white British and more were female, and clonal diversity was possibly underestimated. Repertoire sampling was restricted to post-peak T cell response timepoints. Spike-wide vaccine-associated CD4 TCRs dominated at 160-218 and 743-854.

The data were produced by immunoSEQ multiplex PCR, yet TCRdb's version contains in-frame clones alone and is incomplete. The table shows approximately 200,000 clones, with 90% to 95% occurring only once. The V gene's germline CDR1 is MNHEY and CDR2 SMNVEV (reference sequence). Trimming left V 2 bases short and J 6 bases short, with 13 bases between. CDR3 length equals 14 residues. The sample here was peripheral blood, taken 28 days after the second AZD1222 dose. The receptor comes from an adult who received the AZD1222 COVID-19 vaccine. The chain employs TRBV27 and TRBJ1-1; D remains ambiguous. CDR3 amino acids: CASSLMLGEAEAFF. The CDR3 DNA sequence: TGTGCCAGCAGTTTAATGCTTGGCGAAGCTGAAGCTTTCTTT.